These T cell receptor beta chains were read from a single sample in a study of cytomegalovirus exposure and HLA in healthy donors. Clones were sequenced by immunoSEQ multiplex PCR, and TCRdb holds only the in-frame ones, with some missing. The repertoire includes about 140,000 clones, approximately 80% of them detected once, and 5% to 5.5% sits in the top ten. Sequencing used PBMCs. These receptors were taken from a male donor in good health and CMV-seronegative. The CDR3 runs from the conserved cysteine through the conserved F or W. A D gene is named only where the DNA matches it firmly. Rows may omit the clone size; those that give it use once, few, many or a size class.

clone_size: once
j_call: TRBJ2-1
d_call: TRBD1
v_call: TRBV7-9
cdr3_nt: TGTGCCAGCAGCCGCCGGCTGGGACAGGGGACTCGGGAGCAGTTCTTC
cdr3_aa: CASSRRLGQGTREQFF

clone_size: NA
j_call: TRBJ2-3
d_call: NA
v_call: TRBV5-5
cdr3_nt: TGTGCCAGCAGCACTAGACAAGATACGCAGTATTTT
cdr3_aa: CASSTRQDTQYF

clone_size: many
j_call: TRBJ1-6
d_call: NA
v_call: TRBV25-1
cdr3_nt: TGTGCCAGCAGCCCCACGGGGGGCGATTCACCCCTCCACTTT
cdr3_aa: CASSPTGGDSPLHF

clone_size: NA
j_call: TRBJ1-2
d_call: TRBD1
v_call: TRBV5-1
cdr3_nt: TGCGCCAGCAGTGAGACAGGGGAAAATGGCTACACCTTC
cdr3_aa: CASSETGENGYTF

clone_size: NA
j_call: TRBJ1-4
d_call: NA
v_call: TRBV6-6
cdr3_nt: TGTGCCAGCAGCGAGCTGCACGTTAATGAAAAACTGTTTTTT
cdr3_aa: CASSELHVNEKLFF

clone_size: NA
j_call: TRBJ1-5
d_call: TRBD1
v_call: TRBV6-1
cdr3_nt: TGTGCCAGCAGTGAAGCGTCCACAGGGGCCCGTCAGCCCCAGCATTTT
cdr3_aa: CASSEASTGARQPQHF

clone_size: NA
j_call: TRBJ1-6
d_call: NA
v_call: TRBV19
cdr3_nt: TGTGCCAGTTCGGACACCTCTTTACCCAGCAATTCACCCCTCCACTTT
cdr3_aa: CASSDTSLPSNSPLHF

clone_size: once
j_call: TRBJ2-2
d_call: TRBD2
v_call: TRBV4-2
cdr3_nt: TGTGCCAGCAGCCTGTTAGCGGGGGCGAACACCGGGGAGCTGTTTTTT
cdr3_aa: CASSLLAGANTGELFF

clone_size: NA
j_call: TRBJ1-5
d_call: TRBD1
v_call: TRBV6-1
cdr3_nt: TGTGCCAGCAGTCCTCGGGACAGGCCCCAGCATTTT
cdr3_aa: CASSPRDRPQHF

clone_size: NA
j_call: TRBJ2-5
d_call: NA
v_call: TRBV2
cdr3_nt: TGTGCCAGCAGCGCTAGGTCGCGAGAGACCCAGTACTTC
cdr3_aa: CASSARSRETQYF

clone_size: NA
j_call: TRBJ1-6
d_call: NA
v_call: TRBV2
cdr3_nt: TGTGCCAGCGGTAGGGACACCAAAGCACCCCTCCACTTT
cdr3_aa: CASGRDTKAPLHF

clone_size: NA
j_call: TRBJ1-2
d_call: NA
v_call: TRBV7-9
cdr3_nt: TGTGCCAGCAGCGAGGGGGTTGGCTACACCTTC
cdr3_aa: CASSEGVGYTF

clone_size: NA
j_call: TRBJ2-1
d_call: NA
v_call: TRBV18
cdr3_nt: TGTGCCAGCTCAAGAGGAGGATCCTACAATGAGCAGTTCTTC
cdr3_aa: CASSRGGSYNEQFF

clone_size: NA
j_call: TRBJ1-6
d_call: TRBD1
v_call: TRBV30
cdr3_nt: TGTGCCTGGATTACGGGACAGGGGTATTCACCCCTCCACTTT
cdr3_aa: CAWITGQGYSPLHF

clone_size: few
j_call: TRBJ1-3
d_call: NA
v_call: TRBV14
cdr3_nt: TGTGCCAGCCCCCCAGTGGGAGGGAGGCGAGACTCTGGAAACACCATATATTTT
cdr3_aa: CASPPVGGRRDSGNTIYF

clone_size: once
j_call: TRBJ1-2
d_call: NA
v_call: TRBV6-5
cdr3_nt: TGTGCCAGCAGCCCACGGGGGTCGGACTATGGCTACACCTTC
cdr3_aa: CASSPRGSDYGYTF

clone_size: once
j_call: TRBJ1-1
d_call: NA
v_call: TRBV5-6
cdr3_nt: TGTGCCAGCAGCTTGCGGGCAGGGCTAGAAGCTTTCTTT
cdr3_aa: CASSLRAGLEAFF

clone_size: NA
j_call: TRBJ2-5
d_call: TRBD2
v_call: TRBV5-1
cdr3_nt: TGCGCCAGCAGCTCCCGAAGACTAGCGGGGGATGGAGAGACCCAGTACTTC
cdr3_aa: CASSSRRLAGDGETQYF

clone_size: once
j_call: TRBJ1-4
d_call: TRBD1
v_call: TRBV5-1
cdr3_nt: TGCGCCAGCAGCGGACAGGGATCCCCTAATGAAAAACTGTTTTTT
cdr3_aa: CASSGQGSPNEKLFF

clone_size: NA
j_call: TRBJ2-1
d_call: TRBD1
v_call: TRBV5-4
cdr3_nt: TGTGCCAGCAGCCCGGAAAGGGACAGGGCGTTCTTC
cdr3_aa: CASSPERDRAFF

clone_size: NA
j_call: TRBJ1-5
d_call: NA
v_call: TRBV19
cdr3_nt: TGTGCCAGTAGTATAGTTGGCAAGCGGGAGCCCCAGCATTTT
cdr3_aa: CASSIVGKREPQHF

clone_size: NA
j_call: TRBJ2-2
d_call: NA
v_call: TRBV6-1
cdr3_nt: TGTGCCAGCACCGTGGGGGGCACCGGGGAGCTGTTTTTT
cdr3_aa: CASTVGGTGELFF

clone_size: NA
j_call: TRBJ1-6
d_call: TRBD1
v_call: TRBV4-2
cdr3_nt: TGTGCCAGCAGCCACAAACTCCAGGGGGACTCCGGGAGAACCCTCCACTTT
cdr3_aa: CASSHKLQGDSGRTLHF

clone_size: NA
j_call: TRBJ1-1
d_call: NA
v_call: TRBV7-2
cdr3_nt: TGTGCCAGCAGCTTTCAAGTGGAGACTGAAGCTTTCTTT
cdr3_aa: CASSFQVETEAFF

clone_size: NA
j_call: TRBJ2-5
d_call: TRBD1
v_call: TRBV5-1
cdr3_nt: TGCGCCAGTCGTAACCAGGGGGTCGGGGAGACCCAGTACTTC
cdr3_aa: CASRNQGVGETQYF

clone_size: NA
j_call: TRBJ1-2
d_call: TRBD1
v_call: TRBV6-5
cdr3_nt: TGTGCCAGCAGTGCGGACAGGGGGCTTGGCTACACCTTC
cdr3_aa: CASSADRGLGYTF

clone_size: NA
j_call: TRBJ2-7
d_call: TRBD2
v_call: TRBV27
cdr3_nt: TGTGCCAGCAGTTTATCGCGGCGGGGGGGCCGCTACGAGCAGTACTTC
cdr3_aa: CASSLSRRGGRYEQYF

clone_size: once
j_call: TRBJ1-1
d_call: TRBD1
v_call: TRBV6-5
cdr3_nt: TGTGCCAGCAGTCTCCGACAGGGGCTCACTGAAGCTTTCTTT
cdr3_aa: CASSLRQGLTEAFF

clone_size: NA
j_call: TRBJ1-2
d_call: TRBD1
v_call: TRBV28
cdr3_nt: TGTGCCAGCAGTTTAGGACAGGGGGCATTGAACTATGGCTACACCTTC
cdr3_aa: CASSLGQGALNYGYTF

clone_size: NA
j_call: TRBJ2-5
d_call: NA
v_call: TRBV7-8
cdr3_nt: TGTGCCAGCAGCTACGGCGGGGCAGGGACCCAGTACTTC
cdr3_aa: CASSYGGAGTQYF

clone_size: few
j_call: TRBJ1-1
d_call: NA
v_call: TRBV19
cdr3_nt: TGTGCCAGTAGTATGAGCCTTGAAGCTTTCTTT
cdr3_aa: CASSMSLEAFF

clone_size: NA
j_call: TRBJ2-3
d_call: TRBD2
v_call: TRBV7-2
cdr3_nt: TGTGCCAGCAGCTTATCTCCCGCGGGGGGGTTGGATACGCAGTATTTT
cdr3_aa: CASSLSPAGGLDTQYF

clone_size: NA
j_call: TRBJ2-5
d_call: TRBD2
v_call: TRBV7-6
cdr3_nt: TGTGCCAGCAGCCGGACTAGCGGGGTAAAGACCCAGTACTTC
cdr3_aa: CASSRTSGVKTQYF

clone_size: few
j_call: TRBJ1-6
d_call: TRBD1
v_call: TRBV4-3
cdr3_nt: TGCGCCAGCAGCCAAGAGCGACAGGGCGATTATAATTCACCCCTCCACTTT
cdr3_aa: CASSQERQGDYNSPLHF

clone_size: few
j_call: TRBJ2-3
d_call: TRBD2
v_call: TRBV5-1
cdr3_nt: TGCGCCAGCAGCTCCGGGACTAGCGTCGAGACGCAGTATTTT
cdr3_aa: CASSSGTSVETQYF

clone_size: few
j_call: TRBJ2-7
d_call: NA
v_call: TRBV9
cdr3_nt: TGTGCCTTACGACAGTCTCCTTCCTACGAGCAGTACTTC
cdr3_aa: CALRQSPSYEQYF